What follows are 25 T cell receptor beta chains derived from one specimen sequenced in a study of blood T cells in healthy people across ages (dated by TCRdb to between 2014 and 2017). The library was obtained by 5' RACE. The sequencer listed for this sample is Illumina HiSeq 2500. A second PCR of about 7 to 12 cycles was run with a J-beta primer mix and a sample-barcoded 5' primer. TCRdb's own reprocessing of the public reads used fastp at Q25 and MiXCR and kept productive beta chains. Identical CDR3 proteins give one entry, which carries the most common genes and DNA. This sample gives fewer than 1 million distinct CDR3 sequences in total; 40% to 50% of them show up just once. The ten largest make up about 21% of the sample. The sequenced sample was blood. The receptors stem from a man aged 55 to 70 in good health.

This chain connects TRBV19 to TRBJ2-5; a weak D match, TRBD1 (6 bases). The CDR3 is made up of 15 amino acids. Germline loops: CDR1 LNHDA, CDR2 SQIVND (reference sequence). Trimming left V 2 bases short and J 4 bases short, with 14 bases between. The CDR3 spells CASSIRTAKAETQYF. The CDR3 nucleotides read TGTGCCAGTAGTATACGGACAGCGAAGGCAGAGACCCAGTACTTC.

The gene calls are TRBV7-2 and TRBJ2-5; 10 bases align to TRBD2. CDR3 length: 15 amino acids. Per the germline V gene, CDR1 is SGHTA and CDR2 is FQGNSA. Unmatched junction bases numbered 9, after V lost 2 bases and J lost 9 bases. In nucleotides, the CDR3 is TGTGCCAGCAGCTTAAGTTCTAGCGGGGGTGTAGCCCAGTACTTC. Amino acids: CASSLSSSGGVAQYF. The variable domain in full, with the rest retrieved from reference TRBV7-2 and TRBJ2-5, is GAGVSQSPSNKVTEKGKDVELRCDPISGHTALYWYRQSLGQGLEFLIYFQGNSAPDKSGLPSDRFSAERTGGSVSTLTIQRTQQEDSAVYLCASSLSSSGGVAQYFGPGTRLLVL.

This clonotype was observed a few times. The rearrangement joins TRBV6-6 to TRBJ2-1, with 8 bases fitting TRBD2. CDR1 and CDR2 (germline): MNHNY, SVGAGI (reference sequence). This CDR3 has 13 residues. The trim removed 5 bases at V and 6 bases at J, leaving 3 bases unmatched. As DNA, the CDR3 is TGTGCCAGCAGTACACTAGCGGTCAATGAGCAGTTCTTC. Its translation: CASSTLAVNEQFF.

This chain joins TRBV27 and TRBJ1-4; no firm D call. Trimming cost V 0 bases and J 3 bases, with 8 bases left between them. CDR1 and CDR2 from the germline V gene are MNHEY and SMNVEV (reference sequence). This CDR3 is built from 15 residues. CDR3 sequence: CASSLSGWANEKLFF. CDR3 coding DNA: TGTGCCAGCAGTTTATCGGGGTGGGCTAATGAAAAACTGTTTTTT. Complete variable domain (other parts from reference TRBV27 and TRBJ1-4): EAQVTQNPRYLITVTGKKLTVTCSQNMNHEYMSWYRQDPGLGLRQIYYSMNVEVTDKGDVPEGYKVSRKEKRNFPLILESPSPNQTSLYFCASSLSGWANEKLFFGSGTQLSVL.

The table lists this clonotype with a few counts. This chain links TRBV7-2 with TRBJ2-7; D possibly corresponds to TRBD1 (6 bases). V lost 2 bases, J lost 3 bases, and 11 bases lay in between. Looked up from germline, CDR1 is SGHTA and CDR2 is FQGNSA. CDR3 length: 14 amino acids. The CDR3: CASSLYEGDYEQYF. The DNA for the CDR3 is TGTGCCAGCAGCTTATATGAGGGGGACTACGAGCAGTACTTC.

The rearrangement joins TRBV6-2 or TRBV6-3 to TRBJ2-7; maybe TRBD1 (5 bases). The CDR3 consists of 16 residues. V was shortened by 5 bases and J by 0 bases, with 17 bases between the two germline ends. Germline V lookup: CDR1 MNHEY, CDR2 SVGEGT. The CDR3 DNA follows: TGTGCCAGCAGTCCCTGGGGCGACATTAGCTCCTACGAGCAGTACTTC. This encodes CASSPWGDISSYEQYF.

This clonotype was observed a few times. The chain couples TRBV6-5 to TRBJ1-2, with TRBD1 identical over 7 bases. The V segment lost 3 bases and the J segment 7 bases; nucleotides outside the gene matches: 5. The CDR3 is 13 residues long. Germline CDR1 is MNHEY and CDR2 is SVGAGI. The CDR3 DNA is TGTGCCAGCAGTTATACAGGGGTATTTGGCTACACCTTC. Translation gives CASSYTGVFGYTF.

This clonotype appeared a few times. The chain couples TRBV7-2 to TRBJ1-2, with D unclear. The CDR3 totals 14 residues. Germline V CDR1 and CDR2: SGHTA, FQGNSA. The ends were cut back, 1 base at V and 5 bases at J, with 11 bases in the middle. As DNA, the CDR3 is TGTGCCAGCAGCTTAGTATGGCAGACATATGGCTACACCTTC. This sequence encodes CASSLVWQTYGYTF. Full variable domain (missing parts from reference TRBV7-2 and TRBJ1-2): GAGVSQSPSNKVTEKGKDVELRCDPISGHTALYWYRQSLGQGLEFLIYFQGNSAPDKSGLPSDRFSAERTGGSVSTLTIQRTQQEDSAVYLCASSLVWQTYGYTFGSGTRLTVV.

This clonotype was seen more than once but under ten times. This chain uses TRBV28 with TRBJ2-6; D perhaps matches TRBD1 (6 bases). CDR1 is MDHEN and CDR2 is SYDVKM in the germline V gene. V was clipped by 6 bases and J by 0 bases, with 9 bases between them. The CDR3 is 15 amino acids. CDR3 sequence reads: CASSKGGSGANVLTF. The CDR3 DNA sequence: TGTGCCAGCAGCAAAGGGGGCTCTGGGGCCAACGTCCTGACTTTC.

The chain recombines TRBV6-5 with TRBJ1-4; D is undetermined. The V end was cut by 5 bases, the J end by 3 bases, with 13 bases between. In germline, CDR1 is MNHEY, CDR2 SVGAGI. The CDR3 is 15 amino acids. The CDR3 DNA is TGTGCCAGCAGTACCCTAAGGGCAGCTAATGAAAAACTGTTTTTT. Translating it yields CASSTLRAANEKLFF.

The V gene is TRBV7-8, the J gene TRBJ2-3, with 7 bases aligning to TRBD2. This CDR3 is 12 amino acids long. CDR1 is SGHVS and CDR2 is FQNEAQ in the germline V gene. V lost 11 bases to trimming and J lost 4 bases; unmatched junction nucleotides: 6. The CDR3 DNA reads TGTGCCTGCACAGCGGGACCAGATACGCAGTATTTT. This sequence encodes CACTAGPDTQYF.

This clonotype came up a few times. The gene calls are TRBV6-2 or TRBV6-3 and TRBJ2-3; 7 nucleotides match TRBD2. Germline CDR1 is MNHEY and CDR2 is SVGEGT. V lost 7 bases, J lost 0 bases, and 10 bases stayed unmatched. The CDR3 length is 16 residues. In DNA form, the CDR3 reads TGTGCCAGCACAACGGCGGTAGCGGGCAGCACAGATACGCAGTATTTT. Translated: CASTTAVAGSTDTQYF.

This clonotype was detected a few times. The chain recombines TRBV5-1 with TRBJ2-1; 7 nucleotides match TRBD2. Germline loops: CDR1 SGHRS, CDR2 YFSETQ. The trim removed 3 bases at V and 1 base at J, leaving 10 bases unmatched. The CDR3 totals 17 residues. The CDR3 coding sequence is TGCGCCAGCAGCTACCCTTTACGGGGGGATTCCTACAATGAGCAGTTCTTC. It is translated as CASSYPLRGDSYNEQFF.

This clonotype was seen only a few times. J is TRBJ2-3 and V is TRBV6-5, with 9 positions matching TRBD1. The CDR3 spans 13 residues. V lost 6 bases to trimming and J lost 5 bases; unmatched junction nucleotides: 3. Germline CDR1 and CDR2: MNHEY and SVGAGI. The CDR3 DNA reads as TGTGCCAGCAGCGGACAGGGGAAAGATACGCAGTATTTT. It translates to CASSGQGKDTQYF.

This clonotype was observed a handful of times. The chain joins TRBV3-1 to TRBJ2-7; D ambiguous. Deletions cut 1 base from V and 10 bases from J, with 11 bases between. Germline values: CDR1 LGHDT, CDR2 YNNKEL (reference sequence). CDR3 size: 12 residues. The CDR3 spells CASSQGVDPQYF. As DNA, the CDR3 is TGTGCCAGCAGCCAAGGGGTTGATCCCCAGTACTTC.

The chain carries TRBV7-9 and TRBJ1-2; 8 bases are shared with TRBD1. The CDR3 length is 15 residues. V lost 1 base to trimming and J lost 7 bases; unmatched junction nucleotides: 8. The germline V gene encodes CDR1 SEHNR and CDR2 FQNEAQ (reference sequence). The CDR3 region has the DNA TGTGCCAGCAGCTTAGTGGACAGGGAATTTCGTGGCTACACCTTC. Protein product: CASSLVDREFRGYTF.

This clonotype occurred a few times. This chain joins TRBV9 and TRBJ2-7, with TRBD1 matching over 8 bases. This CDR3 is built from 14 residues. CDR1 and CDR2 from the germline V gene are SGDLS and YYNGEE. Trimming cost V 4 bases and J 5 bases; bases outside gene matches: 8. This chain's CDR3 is CASSRDRGRDEQYF. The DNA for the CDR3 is TGTGCCAGCAGCCGAGACAGGGGCCGGGACGAGCAGTACTTC.

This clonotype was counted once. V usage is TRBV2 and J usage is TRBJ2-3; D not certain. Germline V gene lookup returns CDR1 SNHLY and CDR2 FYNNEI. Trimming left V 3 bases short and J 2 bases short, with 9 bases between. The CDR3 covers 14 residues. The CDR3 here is CASSEADYTDTQYF. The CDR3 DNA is TGTGCCAGCAGTGAGGCGGATTACACAGATACGCAGTATTTT.

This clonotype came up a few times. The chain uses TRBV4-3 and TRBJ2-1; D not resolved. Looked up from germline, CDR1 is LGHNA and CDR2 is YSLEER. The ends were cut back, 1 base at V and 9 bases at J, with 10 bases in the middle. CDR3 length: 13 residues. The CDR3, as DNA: TGCGCCAGCAGCCAAGGAACTGTCAGTGAGCAGTTCTTC. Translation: CASSQGTVSEQFF.

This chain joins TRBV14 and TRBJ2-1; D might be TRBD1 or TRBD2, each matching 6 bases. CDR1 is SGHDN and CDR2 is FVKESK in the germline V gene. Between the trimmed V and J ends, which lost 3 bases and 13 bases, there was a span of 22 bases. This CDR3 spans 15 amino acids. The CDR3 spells CASSHRRGNQETQFF. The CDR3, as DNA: TGTGCCAGCAGCCACAGGAGGGGGAATCAAGAGACCCAGTTCTTC.

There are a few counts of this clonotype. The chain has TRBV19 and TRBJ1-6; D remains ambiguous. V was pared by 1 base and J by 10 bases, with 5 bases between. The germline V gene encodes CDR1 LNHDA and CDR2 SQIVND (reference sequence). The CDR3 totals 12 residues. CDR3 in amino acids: CASSIGGSPLHF. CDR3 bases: TGTGCCAGTAGTATAGGAGGCTCACCCCTCCACTTT.

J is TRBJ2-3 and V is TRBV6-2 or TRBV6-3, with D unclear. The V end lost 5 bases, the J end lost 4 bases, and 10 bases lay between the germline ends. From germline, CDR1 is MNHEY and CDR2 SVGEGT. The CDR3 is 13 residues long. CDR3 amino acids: CASSTMSPDTQYF. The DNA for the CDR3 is TGTGCCAGCAGTACAATGAGCCCAGATACGCAGTATTTT.

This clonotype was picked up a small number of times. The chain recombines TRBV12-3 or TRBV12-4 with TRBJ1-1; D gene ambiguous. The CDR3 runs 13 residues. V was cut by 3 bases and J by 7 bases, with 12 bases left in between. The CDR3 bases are TGTGCCAGCAGTTTTGGCGGATACCTTGAAGCTTTCTTT. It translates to CASSFGGYLEAFF.

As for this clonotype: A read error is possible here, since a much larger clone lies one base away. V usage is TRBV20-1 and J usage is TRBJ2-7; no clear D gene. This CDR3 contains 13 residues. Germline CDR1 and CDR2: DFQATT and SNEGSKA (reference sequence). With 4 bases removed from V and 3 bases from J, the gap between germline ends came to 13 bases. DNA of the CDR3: TGCAGTGCTATAGATCTCGCCTACTACGAGCAGTACTTC. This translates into CSAIDLAYYEQYF.

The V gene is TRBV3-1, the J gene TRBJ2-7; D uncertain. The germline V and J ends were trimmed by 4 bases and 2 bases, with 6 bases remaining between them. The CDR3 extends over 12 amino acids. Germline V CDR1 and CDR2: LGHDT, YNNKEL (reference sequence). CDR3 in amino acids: CASSRSPYEQYF. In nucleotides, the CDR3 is TGTGCCAGCAGCCGTTCGCCCTACGAGCAGTACTTC.